These T cell receptor beta chains were read from a single sample in a study of radiotherapy plus CTLA-4 blockade in lung cancer. Repertoires were generated with immunoSEQ multiplex PCR, while TCRdb's copy carries only in-frame clones and drops some. The data show about 97,000 clones, 65% to 85% seen once. The specimen comprised peripheral blood, sampled from a patient treated with radiotherapy plus ipilimumab. The receptors come from a human donor with non-small cell lung cancer who had a partial response to radiotherapy plus ipilimumab. Some clones in this sample may be carry-over from other donors' samples. Both conserved end residues are part of each CDR3. A D gene is named only where the DNA matches it firmly. Clone size, where shown, is once, few, many, or a class for clones that have expanded.

v_gene	abundance	d_gene	j_gene	CDR3aa	CDR3nt
TRBV10-3	.	.	TRBJ2-1	CAISESGGAYNEQFF	TGTGCCATCAGTGAGTCTGGAGGGGCTTACAATGAGCAGTTCTTC
TRBV6-1	.	.	TRBJ2-3	CASSAFPDSYSTDTQYF	TGTGCCAGCAGTGCCTTCCCGGACAGTTATAGCACAGATACGCAGTATTTT
TRBV2	.	TRBD1	TRBJ1-5	CASTRTGGSGQPQHF	TGTGCCAGCACTAGAACAGGGGGATCGGGTCAGCCCCAGCATTTT
TRBV9	.	TRBD1	TRBJ2-7	CASSPRDRDEQYF	TGTGCCAGCAGCCCCCGGGACAGGGACGAGCAGTACTTC
TRBV7-9	.	.	TRBJ2-1	CASSLPVGAGNEQFF	TGTGCCAGCAGCTTACCAGTGGGGGCTGGGAATGAGCAGTTCTTC
TRBV7-2	.	.	TRBJ2-5	CASSLDPGKTQYF	TGTGCCAGCAGCTTAGATCCGGGAAAGACCCAGTACTTC
TRBV2	few	TRBD1	TRBJ2-7	CASTRPGQHYEQYF	TGTGCCAGCACTCGACCGGGACAGCACTACGAGCAGTACTTC
TRBV7-2	.	.	TRBJ1-2	CASSLASQAGRGYTF	TGTGCCAGCAGCTTAGCTTCACAGGCAGGGAGGGGCTACACCTTC
TRBV7-8	few	TRBD2	TRBJ2-7	CASSLVRLLSSGRVYF	TGTGCCAGCAGCTTAGTTAGACTTTTGTCTAGCGGGAGGGTTTACTTC
TRBV19	.	TRBD1	TRBJ1-4	CASSKHLQGFDEKLFF	TGTGCCAGCAGTAAACACCTACAGGGGTTCGATGAAAAACTGTTTTTT
TRBV12-1	.	.	TRBJ2-7	CASSYQWLRRKMRDSIYEQYF	TGTGCCAGCAGCTATCAATGGCTCCGCCGAAAAATGCGGGACAGCATCTACGAGCAGTACTTC
TRBV29-1	.	.	TRBJ2-1	CSVVGLNNEQFF	TGCAGCGTTGTCGGACTGAACAATGAGCAGTTCTTC
TRBV5-1	.	TRBD1	TRBJ2-4	CASSPQTGALVKNIQYF	TGCGCCAGCAGCCCTCAGACAGGGGCTTTGGTCAAAAACATTCAGTACTTC
TRBV19	few	.	TRBJ2-5	CASSLDPRAAQYF	TGTGCCAGTAGTCTAGACCCCAGAGCGGCCCAGTACTTC
TRBV28	.	TRBD1	TRBJ1-5	CASSAQGNRQPQHF	TGTGCCAGCAGCGCACAGGGGAATAGACAGCCCCAGCATTTT
TRBV20-1	.	.	TRBJ2-1	CSTAGKEQFF	TGCAGTACCGCAGGGAAGGAGCAGTTCTTC
TRBV7-2	.	.	TRBJ2-7	CASKTRKDGTYEQYF	TGTGCCAGCAAAACTAGGAAGGACGGGACCTACGAGCAGTACTTC
TRBV18	few	.	TRBJ1-4	CASRSATNEKLFF	TGTGCCAGCCGCTCGGCAACTAATGAAAAACTGTTTTTT
TRBV5-1	.	.	TRBJ1-2	CASSLGGYGYTF	TGCGCCAGCAGCTTGGGAGGGTATGGCTACACCTTC
TRBV5-1	.	.	TRBJ2-1	CASSLVGAMDEQFF	TGCGCCAGCAGCTTGGTTGGGGCCATGGATGAGCAGTTCTTC
TRBV5-1	.	.	TRBJ1-2	CASSALRQAATF	TGCGCCAGCAGCGCCCTGCGACAGGCGGCCACCTTC
TRBV11-3	.	.	TRBJ2-3	CASSHYTDTQYF	TGTGCCAGCAGCCACTACACAGATACGCAGTATTTT
TRBV7-2	.	TRBD1	TRBJ2-7	CASSTTGGSYEQYF	TGTGCCAGCAGCACAACAGGGGGCTCCTACGAGCAGTACTTC
TRBV4-3	many	TRBD1	TRBJ1-6	CASSRVWVGAGTGSPLHF	TGCGCCAGCAGCCGAGTTTGGGTGGGTGCGGGGACAGGTTCACCCCTCCACTTT
TRBV28	few	.	TRBJ2-3	CASSPIFLGFTARGVDTQYF	TGTGCCAGCAGTCCGATATTTTTGGGGTTTACGGCAAGGGGTGTAGATACGCAGTATTTT
TRBV7-2	few	.	TRBJ2-1	CASSLFGGGGLSGNEQFF	TGTGCCAGCAGCTTATTCGGCGGGGGCGGACTCTCGGGCAATGAGCAGTTCTTC
TRBV2	.	TRBD2	TRBJ2-1	CASTLLAGGFAEQFF	TGTGCCAGCACTTTACTAGCGGGTGGGTTTGCTGAGCAGTTCTTC
TRBV11-2	.	.	TRBJ1-1	CASSFTQVGTEAFF	TGTGCCAGCAGCTTTACACAGGTCGGTACTGAAGCTTTCTTT
TRBV6-6	few	TRBD1	TRBJ2-2	CASSYGWDRTGELFF	TGTGCCAGCAGTTACGGGTGGGACAGGACCGGGGAGCTGTTTTTT
TRBV5-1	once	.	TRBJ2-3	CASSLGGGTDTQYF	TGCGCCAGCAGTCTTGGAGGGGGCACAGATACGCAGTATTTT
TRBV7-2	.	.	TRBJ2-3	CASSLVFYMMASTDTQYF	TGTGCCAGCAGCTTAGTGTTTTATATGATGGCTAGCACAGATACGCAGTATTTT
TRBV4-1	.	.	TRBJ2-5	CASSQGQYQETQYF	TGCGCCAGCAGCCAAGGCCAGTACCAAGAGACCCAGTACTTC
TRBV19	.	.	TRBJ1-1	CASSIVGGGTEAFF	TGTGCCAGTAGTATAGTGGGGGGAGGCACTGAAGCTTTCTTT
TRBV7-2	.	.	TRBJ2-5	CASSSPGLGGETQYF	TGTGCCAGCAGCTCTCCGGGACTCGGAGGAGAGACCCAGTACTTC
TRBV10-2	.	TRBD2	TRBJ2-3	CASSGLAGVTDTQYF	TGCGCCAGCAGTGGGCTAGCGGGGGTCACAGATACGCAGTATTTT
TRBV4-3	.	TRBD1	TRBJ1-2	CASSPTGAGYGYTF	TGCGCCAGCAGCCCCACAGGGGCGGGCTATGGCTACACCTTC
TRBV5-4	.	TRBD2	TRBJ2-3	CASSRGTSPTDTQYF	TGTGCCAGCAGCAGAGGGACTAGTCCCACAGATACGCAGTATTTT
TRBV6-6	once	.	TRBJ2-7	CASSYKAGMSSYEQYF	TGTGCCAGCAGTTACAAGGCAGGGATGAGCTCCTACGAGCAGTACTTC
TRBV5-1	.	TRBD1	TRBJ2-1	CASSHTPGQNNEQFF	TGCGCCAGCAGCCATACGCCGGGACAGAACAATGAGCAGTTCTTC
TRBV28	.	TRBD2	TRBJ2-1	CASPPGLGTSGNEQFF	TGTGCCAGCCCCCCTGGTTTGGGGACTAGTGGCAATGAGCAGTTCTTC
TRBV5-1	.	TRBD1	TRBJ1-1	CASKKGTENTEAFF	TGCGCCAGCAAGAAAGGGACAGAGAACACTGAAGCTTTCTTT